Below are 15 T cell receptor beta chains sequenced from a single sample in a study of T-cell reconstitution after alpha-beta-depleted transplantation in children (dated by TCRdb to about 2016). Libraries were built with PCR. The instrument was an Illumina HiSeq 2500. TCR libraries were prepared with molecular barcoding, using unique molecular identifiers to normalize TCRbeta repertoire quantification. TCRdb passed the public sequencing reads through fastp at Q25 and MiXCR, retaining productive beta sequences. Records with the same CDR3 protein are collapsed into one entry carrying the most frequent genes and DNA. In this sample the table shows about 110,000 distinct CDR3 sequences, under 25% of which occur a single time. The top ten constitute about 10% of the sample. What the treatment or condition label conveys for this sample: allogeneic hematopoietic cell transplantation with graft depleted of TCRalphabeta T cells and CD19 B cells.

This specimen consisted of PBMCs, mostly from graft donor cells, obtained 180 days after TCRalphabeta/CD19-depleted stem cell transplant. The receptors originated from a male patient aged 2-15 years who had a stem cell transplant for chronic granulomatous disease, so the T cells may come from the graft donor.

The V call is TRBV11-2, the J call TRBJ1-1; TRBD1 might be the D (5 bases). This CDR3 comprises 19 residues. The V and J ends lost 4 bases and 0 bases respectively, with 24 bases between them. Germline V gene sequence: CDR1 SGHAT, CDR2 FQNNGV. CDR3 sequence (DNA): TGTGCCAGCAGCTCCACGAGACATAACCCGGGACCAATGAACACTGAAGCTTTCTTT. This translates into CASSSTRHNPGPMNTEAFF.

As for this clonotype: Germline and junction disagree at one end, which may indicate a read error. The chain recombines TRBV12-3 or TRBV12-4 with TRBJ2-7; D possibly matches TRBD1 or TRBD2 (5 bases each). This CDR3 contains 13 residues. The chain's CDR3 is CASSLRGREKRDF. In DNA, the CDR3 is TGTGCCAGCAGTTTAAGGGGACGGGAAAAACGGGACTTC.

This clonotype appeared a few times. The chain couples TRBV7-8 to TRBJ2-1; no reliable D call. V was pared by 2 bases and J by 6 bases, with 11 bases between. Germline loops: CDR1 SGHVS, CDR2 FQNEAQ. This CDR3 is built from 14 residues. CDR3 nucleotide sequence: TGTGCCAGCAGCTTATATTTTCTCAGCAATGAGCAGTTCTTC. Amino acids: CASSLYFLSNEQFF.

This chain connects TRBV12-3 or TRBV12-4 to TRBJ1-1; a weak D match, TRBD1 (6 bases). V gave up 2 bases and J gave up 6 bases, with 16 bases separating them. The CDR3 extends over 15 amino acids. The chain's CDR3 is CASSLTGFSGAEAFF. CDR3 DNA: TGTGCCAGCAGTTTAACAGGGTTTAGCGGCGCTGAAGCTTTCTTT.

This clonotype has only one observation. The CDR3 DNA follows: TGCGCCAGCAGTGGAGACCTCCGGGATGAGCAGTTCTTC. The encoded protein is CASSGDLRDEQFF. The V call is TRBV10-1, the J call TRBJ2-1; D gene ambiguous. Deletions cut 4 bases from V and 8 bases from J, with 12 bases between. Per germline, CDR1 WNHNN and CDR2 SYGVQD (reference sequence). This CDR3 is built from 13 residues.

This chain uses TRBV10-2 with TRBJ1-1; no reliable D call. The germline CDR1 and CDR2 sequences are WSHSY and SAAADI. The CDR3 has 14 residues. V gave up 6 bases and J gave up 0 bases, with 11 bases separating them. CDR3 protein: CASRAGIMNTEAFF. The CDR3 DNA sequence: TGCGCCAGCAGGGCCGGGATAATGAACACTGAAGCTTTCTTT.

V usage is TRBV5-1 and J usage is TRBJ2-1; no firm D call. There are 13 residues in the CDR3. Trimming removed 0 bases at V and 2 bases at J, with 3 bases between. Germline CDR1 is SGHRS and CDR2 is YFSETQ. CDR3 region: CASSLGPYNEQFF. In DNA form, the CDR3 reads TGCGCCAGCAGCTTGGGCCCCTACAATGAGCAGTTCTTC.

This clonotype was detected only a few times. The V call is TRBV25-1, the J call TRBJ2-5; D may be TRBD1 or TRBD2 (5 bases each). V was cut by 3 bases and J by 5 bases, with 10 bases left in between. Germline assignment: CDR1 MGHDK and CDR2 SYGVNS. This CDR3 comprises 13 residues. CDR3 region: CASSEGRAETQYF. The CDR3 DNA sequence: TGTGCCAGCAGTGAGGGACGCGCGGAGACCCAGTACTTC.

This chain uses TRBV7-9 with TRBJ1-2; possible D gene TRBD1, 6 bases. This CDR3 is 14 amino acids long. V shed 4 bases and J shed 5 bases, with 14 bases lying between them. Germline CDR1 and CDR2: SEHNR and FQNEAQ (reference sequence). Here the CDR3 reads CASSSRTVVYGYTF. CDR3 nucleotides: TGTGCCAGCAGCTCAAGGACAGTTGTTTATGGCTACACCTTC.

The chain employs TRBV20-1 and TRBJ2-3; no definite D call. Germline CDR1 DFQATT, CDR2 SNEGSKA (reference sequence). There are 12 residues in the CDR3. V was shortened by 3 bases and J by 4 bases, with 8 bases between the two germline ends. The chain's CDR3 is CSARGWADTQYF. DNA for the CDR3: TGCAGTGCTAGGGGATGGGCAGATACGCAGTATTTT.

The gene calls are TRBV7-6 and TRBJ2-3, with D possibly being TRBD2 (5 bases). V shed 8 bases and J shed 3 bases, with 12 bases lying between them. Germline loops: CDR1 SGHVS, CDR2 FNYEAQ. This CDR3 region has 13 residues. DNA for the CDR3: TGTGCCAGCGCGGCCCCGGGGACAGATACGCAGTATTTT. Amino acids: CASAAPGTDTQYF.

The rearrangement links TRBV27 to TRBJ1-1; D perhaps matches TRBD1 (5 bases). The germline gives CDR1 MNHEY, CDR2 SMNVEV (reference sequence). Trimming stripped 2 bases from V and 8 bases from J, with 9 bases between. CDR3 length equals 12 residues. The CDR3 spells CASSLNEGEAFF. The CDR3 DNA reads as TGTGCCAGCAGTTTAAACGAGGGGGAAGCTTTCTTT.

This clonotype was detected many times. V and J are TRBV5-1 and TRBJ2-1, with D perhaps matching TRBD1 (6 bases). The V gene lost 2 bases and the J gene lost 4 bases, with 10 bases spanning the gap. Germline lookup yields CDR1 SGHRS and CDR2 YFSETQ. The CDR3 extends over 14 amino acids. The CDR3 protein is CASSLGDKYNEQFF. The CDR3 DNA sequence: TGCGCCAGCAGCTTAGGGGACAAATACAATGAGCAGTTCTTC.

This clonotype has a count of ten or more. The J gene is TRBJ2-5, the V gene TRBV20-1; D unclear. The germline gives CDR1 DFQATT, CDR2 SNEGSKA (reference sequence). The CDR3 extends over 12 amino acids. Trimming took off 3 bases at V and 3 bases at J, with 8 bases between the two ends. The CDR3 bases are TGCAGTGCTAGGACGGCAGAAGAGACCCAGTACTTC. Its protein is CSARTAEETQYF.

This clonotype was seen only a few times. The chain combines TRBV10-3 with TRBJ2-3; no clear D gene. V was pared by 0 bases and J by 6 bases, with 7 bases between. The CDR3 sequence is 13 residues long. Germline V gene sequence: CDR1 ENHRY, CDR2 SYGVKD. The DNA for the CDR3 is TGTGCCATCAGTGAGTCCTTATCGGATACGCAGTATTTT. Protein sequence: CAISESLSDTQYF.